One and the same sample provided the 31 T cell receptor beta chains below, sequenced in a study of T cell changes during pregnancy in multiple sclerosis. Some clones are missing from TCRdb's copy, which holds only in-frame ones; the method was immunoSEQ multiplex PCR. Of about 100,000 clones listed, about 92% were seen once; the top ten hold more than 0.95%. Source: peripheral blood, taken in the second trimester of pregnancy. Receptor source: a female donor with multiple sclerosis, enrolled in a pregnancy study.

This clone appeared a single time. An end of the junction does not agree with germline; a read error may underlie this. Written as DNA, the CDR3 is TGCAGCGTGACTAGCGGGAGGGCCTATAATGAGCAGTTCTTC. This sequence encodes CSVTSGRAYNEQFF. The chain uses TRBV29-1 and TRBJ2-1; TRBD2 agrees at 14 bases. This CDR3 is built from 14 residues. CDR1 is SQVTM and CDR2 is ANQGSEA in the germline V gene.

This chain uses TRBV9 with TRBJ2-5; D may be TRBD1 (6 bases). This CDR3 region has 13 residues. V was cut by 0 bases and J by 7 bases, with 10 bases left in between. In germline, CDR1 is SGDLS, CDR2 YYNGEE. CDR3 nucleotides: TGTGCCAGCAGCGTAGAGGGGGTCGGGACCCAGTACTTC. Its protein is CASSVEGVGTQYF. Looking up the rest from reference TRBV9 and TRBJ2-5 gives the full variable domain: DSGVTQTPKHLITATGQRVTLRCSPRSGDLSVYWYQQSLDQGLQFLIQYYNGEERAKGNILERFSAQQFPDLHSELNLSSLELGDSALYFCASSVEGVGTQYFGPGTRLLVL.

The V call is TRBV7-3, the J call TRBJ1-6; 7 nucleotides match TRBD1. This CDR3 region has 15 residues. CDR1 and CDR2 from the germline V gene are SGHTA and FQGTGA. The ends lost 0 bases at V and 5 bases at J; junction bases unmatched: 1. For the CDR3, the DNA is TGTGCCAGCAGCTTAACCGGGACAGATAATTCACCCCTCCACTTT. This sequence encodes CASSLTGTDNSPLHF. The entire variable domain, with the rest obtained from reference TRBV7-3 and TRBJ1-6, is as follows: GAGVSQTPSNKVTEKGKYVELRCDPISGHTALYWYRQSLGQGPEFLIYFQGTGAADDSGLPNDRFFAVRPEGSVSTLKIQRTERGDSAVYLCASSLTGTDNSPLHFGNGTRLTVT.

This rearrangement joins TRBV28 to TRBJ1-3, with 11 nucleotides matching TRBD1. The CDR3 spans 14 residues. Germline CDR1 MDHEN, CDR2 SYDVKM. J lost 4 bases, V lost 6 bases, and 2 bases had no gene match. As DNA, the CDR3 is TGTGCCAGCAGGGGACAGGGGGTAGGAAACACCATATATTTT. Translation: CASRGQGVGNTIYF.

This rearrangement joins TRBV5-1 to TRBJ2-1; the D is unclear. The CDR3 consists of 13 residues. The germline CDR1 and CDR2 sequences are SGHRS and YFSETQ. Trimming cost V 0 bases and J 6 bases, with 7 bases left between them. This chain's CDR3 is CASSLEIVNEQFF. The CDR3 region has the DNA TGCGCCAGCAGCTTGGAAATAGTCAATGAGCAGTTCTTC.

This clone was observed once. This rearrangement joins TRBV2 to TRBJ2-7, with D unresolved. The CDR3 length is 12 residues. The germline gives CDR1 SNHLY, CDR2 FYNNEI. V lost 7 bases to trimming and J lost 3 bases, with 10 bases between them. CDR3 in amino acids: CASTGRVYEQYF. In DNA, the CDR3 is TGTGCCAGCACAGGCAGAGTCTACGAGCAGTACTTC.

This rearrangement joins TRBV9 to TRBJ2-4; the D gene is possibly TRBD1 (5 bases). V shed 0 bases and J shed 0 bases, with 10 bases lying between them. The CDR3 has 16 amino acids. CDR1 is SGDLS and CDR2 is YYNGEE in the germline V gene. Written as DNA, the CDR3 is TGTGCCAGCAGCGTAGGGGCAGGGCTAGCCAAAAACATTCAGTACTTC. Amino acid sequence: CASSVGAGLAKNIQYF. The variable domain in full, with the rest retrieved from reference TRBV9 and TRBJ2-4, is DSGVTQTPKHLITATGQRVTLRCSPRSGDLSVYWYQQSLDQGLQFLIQYYNGEERAKGNILERFSAQQFPDLHSELNLSSLELGDSALYFCASSVGAGLAKNIQYFGAGTRLSVL.

The rearrangement links TRBV6-1 to TRBJ2-7, with unresolved D. CDR1 is MNHNS and CDR2 is SASEGT in the germline V gene. The CDR3 length is 14 residues. V gave up 5 bases and J gave up 4 bases, with 15 bases separating them. CDR3 in DNA: TGTGCCAGCAGTATCATGGCAGACACTTACGAGCAGTACTTC. Its translation: CASSIMADTYEQYF.

To note about this clone: One end of the junction varies from germline; a read error may be responsible. The V call is TRBV27, the J call TRBJ2-2; D is possibly TRBD2 (5 bases). Germline V gene sequence: CDR1 MNHEY, CDR2 SMNVEV (reference sequence). The CDR3 is made up of 12 amino acids. CDR3 residues: CASSPHTGELLF. DNA of the CDR3: TGTGCCAGCAGTCCACACACCGGGGAGCTGCTTTTT.

J is TRBJ2-1 and V is TRBV29-1; maybe TRBD1 (5 bases). The CDR3 consists of 12 residues. Germline V gene sequence: CDR1 SQVTM, CDR2 ANQGSEA. V lost 4 bases, J lost 3 bases, and 7 bases lay in between. CDR3 DNA sequence: TGCAGCGTTGGTCAGGGCTACAATGAGCAGTTCTTC. Translation gives CSVGQGYNEQFF.

The chain joins TRBV15 to TRBJ1-2; possible D gene TRBD1, 5 bases. CDR3 length equals 16 residues. Germline values: CDR1 LNHNV, CDR2 YYDKDF (reference sequence). The V end was cut by 0 bases, the J end by 4 bases, with 15 bases between. The CDR3 sequence is CATSRDLDRRLYGYTF. DNA of the CDR3: TGTGCCACCAGCAGAGATCTCGACAGAAGACTCTATGGCTACACCTTC.

This chain uses TRBV2 with TRBJ2-1, with 13 bases matching TRBD2. This CDR3 has 15 amino acids. Trimming at V came to 6 bases and at J to 7 bases, leaving 6 bases not matched to a gene. Germline CDR1 SNHLY, CDR2 FYNNEI. CDR3 bases: TGTGCCAGCAGCCTTGGGACTAGCGGGAATAATGAGCAGTTCTTC. Protein sequence: CASSLGTSGNNEQFF. The full variable domain, completed using reference TRBV2 and TRBJ2-1, is EPEVTQTPSHQVTQMGQEVILRCVPISNHLYFYWYRQILGQKVEFLVSFYNNEISEKSEIFDDQFSVERPDGSNFTLKIRSTKLEDSAMYFCASSLGTSGNNEQFFGPGTRLTVL.

This clone was picked up a small number of times. J is TRBJ1-1 and V is TRBV28, with D possibly matching TRBD1 (5 bases). The ends were cut back, 5 bases at V and 5 bases at J, with 9 bases in the middle. This CDR3 comprises 12 residues. Germline V lookup: CDR1 MDHEN, CDR2 SYDVKM. The CDR3: CASSVRVTEAFF. The CDR3, as DNA: TGTGCCAGCAGTGTCAGGGTAACTGAAGCTTTCTTT. Based on the CDR3 plus reference TRBV28 and TRBJ1-1, the full variable domain is DVKVTQSSRYLVKRTGEKVFLECVQDMDHENMFWYRQDPGLGLRLIYFSYDVKMKEKGDIPEGYSVSREKKERFSLILESASTNQTSMYLCASSVRVTEAFFGQGTRLTVV.

The chain combines TRBV7-9 with TRBJ1-2; 8 nucleotides line up with TRBD1. Per germline, CDR1 SEHNR and CDR2 FQNEAQ (reference sequence). CDR3 length equals 16 residues. The J segment lost 4 bases and the V segment lost 5 bases, leaving 12 bases of the junction unmatched. CDR3 residues: CASSKRARGRVYGYTF. The CDR3 DNA reads as TGTGCCAGCAGCAAACGGGCCAGGGGGCGGGTCTATGGCTACACCTTC.

This clone was seen only once. The chain carries TRBV11-2 and TRBJ2-7; a weak D match, TRBD2 (6 bases). CDR1 SGHAT and CDR2 FQNNGV come from the germline V gene. Between the trimmed V and J ends, which lost 1 base and 2 bases, there was a span of 6 bases. The CDR3 sequence is 13 residues long. Written as DNA, the CDR3 is TGTGCCAGCAGCTTAGGGGAGGCCTACGAGCAGTACTTC. It specifies CASSLGEAYEQYF.

The chain employs TRBV7-2 and TRBJ1-2; TRBD1 matches at 7 bases. The V gene end was trimmed by 5 bases and the J gene end by 8 bases; junction bases not matched to a gene: 14. Per germline, CDR1 SGHTA and CDR2 FQGNSA. The CDR3 runs 15 residues. The CDR3 DNA reads TGTGCCAGCAGCCCTCACGGGACAGTTCTAGGAGGCTACACCTTC. Translating gives CASSPHGTVLGGYTF.

CDR3 in amino acids: CASGGLRGADTQYF. The CDR3 coding sequence is TGTGCCAGCGGGGGACTTAGGGGAGCAGATACGCAGTATTTT. The chain is built from TRBV27 and TRBJ2-3, with D possibly matching TRBD2 (6 bases). The CDR3 extends over 14 amino acids. Looked up from germline, CDR1 is MNHEY and CDR2 is SMNVEV (reference sequence). V shed 8 bases and J shed 4 bases, with 16 bases lying between them.

This clone was detected only once. J is TRBJ2-7 and V is TRBV18; possibly TRBD2 for D (6 bases). The CDR3 is made up of 14 amino acids. Germline V lookup: CDR1 KGHSH, CDR2 LQKENI. Trimming left V 1 base short and J 7 bases short, with 14 bases between. The CDR3 DNA reads as TGTGCCAGCTCACCACGCAGGGAGGTGGGGGAGCAGTACTTC. Translation: CASSPRREVGEQYF.

This chain links TRBV5-4 with TRBJ1-3; D is undetermined. CDR1 is SGHNT and CDR2 is YYREEE in the germline V gene (reference sequence). The CDR3 is 13 amino acids. Trimming left V 2 bases short and J 7 bases short, with 10 bases between. CDR3 amino acids: CASSFPDSNTIYF. DNA of the CDR3: TGTGCCAGCAGCTTCCCAGACTCTAACACCATATATTTT.

The J gene is TRBJ2-7, the V gene TRBV27, with TRBD1 matching over 7 bases. J was trimmed by 2 bases and V by 5 bases; bases with no gene match: 9. The CDR3 totals 15 residues. Germline loops: CDR1 MNHEY, CDR2 SMNVEV (reference sequence). The CDR3: CASSHRTGAPYEQYF. In DNA, the CDR3 is TGTGCCAGCAGTCATCGGACAGGAGCACCCTACGAGCAGTACTTC.

This chain links TRBV28 with TRBJ1-2; TRBD1 matches at 7 bases. V shed 7 bases and J 2 bases; nucleotides not matched to a gene: 7. Per germline, CDR1 MDHEN and CDR2 SYDVKM. The CDR3 extends over 14 amino acids. The CDR3 coding sequence is TGTGCCAGCAAACCCCGGACAGGAAACTATGGCTACACCTTC. It translates to CASKPRTGNYGYTF.

The genes are TRBV5-4 and TRBJ2-7; D is perhaps TRBD1 (7 bases). Germline V gives CDR1 SGHNT, CDR2 YYREEE (reference sequence). The CDR3 loop spans 15 amino acids. With 2 bases removed from V and 3 bases from J, the gap between germline ends came to 15 bases. CDR3 sequence reads: CASSFRAGQLYEQYF. The DNA of the CDR3 is TGTGCCAGCAGCTTTAGGGCGGGACAGCTCTACGAGCAGTACTTC.

This clone was seen once. The rearrangement joins TRBV2 to TRBJ2-1, with TRBD2 as a possible D gene (7 bases). Trimming stripped 7 bases from V and 3 bases from J, with 22 bases between. CDR3 length: 17 amino acids. Germline-derived CDR1 and CDR2 are SNHLY and FYNNEI. In DNA form, the CDR3 reads TGTGCCAGCATGCCCCTGGGGGCGGGAGTAGGCTACAATGAGCAGTTCTTC. This codes for CASMPLGAGVGYNEQFF. The full variable domain, its missing parts supplied by reference TRBV2 and TRBJ2-1, is EPEVTQTPSHQVTQMGQEVILRCVPISNHLYFYWYRQILGQKVEFLVSFYNNEISEKSEIFDDQFSVERPDGSNFTLKIRSTKLEDSAMYFCASMPLGAGVGYNEQFFGPGTRLTVL.

This chain joins TRBV7-9 and TRBJ1-2; D ambiguous. The CDR3 has 12 amino acids. V was trimmed by 0 bases and J by 3 bases, leaving 2 bases between them. Germline CDR1 SEHNR, CDR2 FQNEAQ (reference sequence). DNA for the CDR3: TGTGCCAGCAGCTTAGCCGACTATGGCTACACCTTC. It is translated as CASSLADYGYTF.

In its sample, this clone was seen once. V usage is TRBV4-2 and J usage is TRBJ1-4, with 10 bases that match TRBD1. CDR1 is LGHNA and CDR2 is YNFKEQ in the germline V gene. The J segment lost 8 bases and the V segment lost 1 base, leaving 4 bases of the junction unmatched. CDR3 length: 15 residues. CDR3 coding DNA: TGTGCCAGCAGCCAAGGCGGGACAGGGGAAGAAAAACTGTTTTTT. Protein sequence: CASSQGGTGEEKLFF.

This clone was seen only once. This chain uses TRBV5-4 with TRBJ2-6; 9 positions agree with TRBD1. CDR3 size: 18 residues. Unmatched junction bases numbered 4, after V lost 0 bases and J lost 0 bases. CDR1 and CDR2 from the germline V gene are SGHNT and YYREEE (reference sequence). The CDR3 region has the DNA TGTGCCAGCAGCTTGGGGGGGACAGGGTTCTCTGGGGCCAACGTCCTGACTTTC. It encodes CASSLGGTGFSGANVLTF.

This sequence joins TRBV7-3 and TRBJ2-2; D not certain. The CDR3 totals 13 residues. V dropped 6 bases and J dropped 0 bases, with 5 bases sitting between them. The germline CDR1 and CDR2 sequences are SGHTA and FQGTGA. The CDR3 nucleotides read TGTGCCAGCAGGTCTACGAACACCGGGGAGCTGTTTTTT. This codes for CASRSTNTGELFF.

This clone is a singleton in its sample. J is TRBJ2-1 and V is TRBV6-5, with D maybe TRBD1 (6 bases). The CDR3 loop spans 15 amino acids. CDR1 and CDR2 from the germline V gene are MNHEY and SVGAGI. Between the trimmed V and J ends, which lost 6 bases and 3 bases, there was a span of 15 bases. CDR3 residues: CASSDTGRIYNEQFF. The CDR3, as DNA: TGTGCCAGCAGCGACACAGGGCGCATCTACAATGAGCAGTTCTTC.

This chain joins TRBV19 and TRBJ2-1; 10 nucleotides match TRBD2. With 1 base clipped from V and 6 bases from J, the junction kept 9 bases outside the gene matches. CDR3 length: 17 amino acids. CDR1 is LNHDA and CDR2 is SQIVND in the germline V gene (reference sequence). The CDR3, as DNA: TGTGCCAGTAGTATAGGGAGACTAGCGGGCCCCCTCAATGAGCAGTTCTTC. It specifies CASSIGRLAGPLNEQFF.

The chain is built from TRBV11-2 and TRBJ1-5, with 8 nucleotides matching TRBD1. Germline V gene lookup returns CDR1 SGHAT and CDR2 FQNNGV. The CDR3 extends over 15 amino acids. V was clipped by 9 bases and J by 0 bases; unmatched bases: 7. For the CDR3, the DNA is TGTGCCAGTTCCCCGCAGGGGGCTAGCAATCAGCCCCAGCATTTT. Translation: CASSPQGASNQPQHF.

This clone was observed a few times. The rearrangement links TRBV2 to TRBJ2-7; no firm D call. The CDR3 is 11 amino acids. With 4 bases removed from V and 3 bases from J, the gap between germline ends came to 4 bases. Germline-derived CDR1 and CDR2 are SNHLY and FYNNEI. For the CDR3, the DNA is TGTGCCAGCAGTGGCGGCTACGAGCAGTACTTC. It translates to CASSGGYEQYF.